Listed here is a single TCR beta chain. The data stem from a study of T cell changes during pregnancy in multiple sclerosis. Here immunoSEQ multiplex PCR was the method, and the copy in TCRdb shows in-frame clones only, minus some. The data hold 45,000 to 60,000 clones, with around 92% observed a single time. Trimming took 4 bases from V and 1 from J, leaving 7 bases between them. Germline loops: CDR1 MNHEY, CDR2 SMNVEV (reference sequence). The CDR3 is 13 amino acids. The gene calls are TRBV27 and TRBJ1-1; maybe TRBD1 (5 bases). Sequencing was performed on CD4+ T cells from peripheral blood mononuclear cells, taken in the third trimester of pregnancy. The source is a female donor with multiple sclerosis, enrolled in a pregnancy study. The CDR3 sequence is CASSWGGNTEAFF. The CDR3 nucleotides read TGTGCCAGCAGTTGGGGGGGGAACACTGAAGCTTTCTTT.